This T cell receptor beta chain was sequenced during a study of T cells in Graves' hyperthyroidism and ophthalmopathy. Study-level points and caveats: Among clonotypes expanded in thyroid above 0.001, most were also found in blood. A model of 13 V-J features distinguished ophthalmopathy from stable hyperthyroidism.

This clonotype was seen ten or more times. Its antigen is still unknown. Researchers amplified the TCR beta CDR3 regions from RNA transcripts. First-round RT-PCR with HTBI primers amplified the TCR CDR3 region. Using its own MiXCR run on the multiplex PCR reads, TCRdb lists one record per CDR3 protein. Here the sample spans 550,000 to 850,000 distinct CDR3 sequences, 18% being singletons. Germline V gene data show CDR1 as MNHEY and CDR2 as SMNVEV (reference sequence). CDR3 length equals 14 residues. V was clipped by 6 bases and J by 4 bases, with 15 bases between them. The chain links TRBV27 to TRBJ1-2, with D perhaps TRBD1 (6 bases). This TCR was sampled from a woman aged 45-65 years with Graves' hyperthyroidism that later progressed to Graves' ophthalmopathy. Sequenced input: blood. In nucleotides, the CDR3 is TGTGCCAGCAGCACTACAGGGCCACCCTATGGCTACACCTTC. Residues: CASSTTGPPYGYTF.